Listed here are 25 T cell receptor beta chains from one sample, sequenced in a study of OX40 agonist ivuxolimab in advanced cancers. The data were produced by immunoSEQ multiplex PCR, yet TCRdb's version contains in-frame clones alone and is incomplete. The sample lists tens of thousands of clones, approximately 90% occurring once. The source material was CD4+ or CD8+ T cells sorted from blood, sampled in a trial of the OX40 agonist ivuxolimab. Receptors originate from an adult with an advanced solid tumor such as melanoma, head and neck, liver or kidney cancer.

The chain has TRBV11-2 and TRBJ2-3; weak D call: TRBD2 (7 bases). V was pared by 5 bases and J by 3 bases, with 15 bases between. Germline CDR1 and CDR2: SGHAT and FQNNGV. The CDR3 length is 15 residues. CDR3 in amino acids: CASSPLQGGTDTQYF. CDR3 DNA sequence: TGTGCCAGCAGCCCCCTACAGGGAGGGACAGATACGCAGTATTTT.

The V gene is TRBV20-1, the J gene TRBJ1-1; no clear D gene. With 6 bases removed from V and 11 bases from J, the gap between germline ends came to 13 bases. Per germline, CDR1 DFQATT and CDR2 SNEGSKA (reference sequence). The CDR3 is 10 amino acids. Written as DNA, the CDR3 is TGCAGTGCGATGGTGGTTCGGGCTTTCTTT. It specifies CSAMVVRAFF.

The gene calls are TRBV30 and TRBJ2-3, with 7 bases aligning to TRBD1. The CDR3 spans 13 residues. CDR1 is GTSNPN and CDR2 is SVGIG in the germline V gene (reference sequence). The V segment lost 6 bases and the J segment 3 bases; nucleotides outside the gene matches: 6. The CDR3 DNA sequence: TGTGCCTGTACAGGGGCAAGGACAGATACGCAGTATTTT. It codes for CACTGARTDTQYF.

The chain has TRBV2 and TRBJ1-2; D unresolved. The ends were cut back, 1 base at V and 4 bases at J, with 10 bases in the middle. Germline values: CDR1 SNHLY, CDR2 FYNNEI. The CDR3 is 14 amino acids. The DNA for the CDR3 is TGTGCCAGCAGTGAAGAGGGAATCAGCTATGGCTACACCTTC. This translates into CASSEEGISYGYTF.

V gene TRBV4-3 combines with J gene TRBJ2-1, with 8 positions matching TRBD2. Germline V gene data show CDR1 as LGHNA and CDR2 as YSLEER. V lost 2 bases, J lost 8 bases, and 8 bases stayed unmatched. This CDR3 region has 15 residues. For the CDR3, the DNA is TGCGCCAGCAGCCAACCCGGGACTAGAGGGCATGAGCAGTTCTTC. Amino acids: CASSQPGTRGHEQFF.

The CDR3 bases are TGTGCCAGCAGCTTAGGGGACAGTGCATATAGCAATCAGCCCCAGCATTTT. Its translation is CASSLGDSAYSNQPQHF. The chain couples TRBV7-2 to TRBJ1-5; 7 positions match TRBD1. The CDR3 is 17 residues long. CDR1 is SGHTA, CDR2 FQGNSA, per germline. V trimming: 1 base; J trimming: 0 bases; junction bases outside the gene matches: 6.

This chain uses TRBV9 with TRBJ2-5, with 11 bases aligning to TRBD2. The V gene's germline CDR1 is SGDLS and CDR2 YYNGEE. V dropped 3 bases and J dropped 4; count of bases not matched to a gene: 2. CDR3 length equals 14 residues. The DNA for the CDR3 is TGTGCCAGCAGCGCAGGACTAGCGGGAGAGACCCAGTACTTC. This gives the protein CASSAGLAGETQYF.

J is TRBJ1-1 and V is TRBV5-5; 7 positions match TRBD1. The CDR3 covers 16 residues. The V gene's germline CDR1 is SGHKS and CDR2 YYEKEE (reference sequence). The trim removed 4 bases at V and 4 bases at J, leaving 13 bases unmatched. CDR3 in amino acids: CASSPQGGTGATEAFF. The CDR3 DNA follows: TGTGCCAGCAGCCCCCAGGGGGGAACAGGGGCCACTGAAGCTTTCTTT.

The chain joins TRBV19 to TRBJ2-6; 10 bases align to TRBD2. The ends lost 7 bases at V and 4 bases at J; junction bases unmatched: 10. Germline V gene data show CDR1 as LNHDA and CDR2 as SQIVND (reference sequence). This CDR3 contains 17 residues. The CDR3 sequence: CASKERGGPQGANVLTF. In DNA form, the CDR3 reads TGTGCCAGTAAGGAGCGGGGGGGCCCCCAGGGGGCCAACGTCCTGACTTTC. Full variable domain (remainder filled in from reference TRBV19 and TRBJ2-6): DGGITQSPKYLFRKEGQNVTLSCEQNLNHDAMYWYRQDPGQGLRLIYYSQIVNDFQKGDIAEGYSVSREKKESFPLTVTSAQKNPTAFYLCASKERGGPQGANVLTFGAGSRLTVL.

V is TRBV5-1 and J is TRBJ1-1; D is possibly TRBD1 (5 bases). This CDR3 region has 14 residues. Germline loops: CDR1 SGHRS, CDR2 YFSETQ. Trimming removed 3 bases at V and 4 bases at J, with 13 bases between. CDR3 sequence reads: CASSYRDDPTEAFF. CDR3 bases: TGCGCCAGCAGCTACCGGGACGACCCCACTGAAGCTTTCTTT.

The rearrangement joins TRBV2 to TRBJ1-2, with 9 bases identical to TRBD1. This CDR3 has 13 residues. Germline lookup yields CDR1 SNHLY and CDR2 FYNNEI. V shed 6 bases and J 4 bases; nucleotides not matched to a gene: 3. CDR3 protein: CASSGDRVYGYTF. For the CDR3, the DNA is TGTGCCAGCAGCGGGGACAGGGTCTATGGCTACACCTTC.

This clone has more than one count but fewer than ten. The J gene is TRBJ1-5, the V gene TRBV4-1; unclear D gene. Trimming removed 3 bases from V and 2 bases from J, with 11 bases in between. Germline V gene lookup returns CDR1 MGHRA and CDR2 YSYEKL. CDR3 length equals 15 residues. This chain's CDR3 is CASSQGSAGNQPQHF. CDR3 in DNA: TGCGCCAGCAGCCAGGGATCCGCGGGCAATCAGCCCCAGCATTTT.

The J gene is TRBJ1-2, the V gene TRBV30; possibly TRBD1 for D (6 bases). The germline gives CDR1 GTSNPN, CDR2 SVGIG (reference sequence). CDR3 length: 14 residues. Trimming shortened V by 0 bases and J by 4 bases, and 12 bases separated the two germline ends. The CDR3 spells CAWSVQGRGYGYTF. CDR3 bases: TGTGCCTGGAGTGTACAGGGCCGGGGCTATGGCTACACCTTC.

J is TRBJ2-3 and V is TRBV18; a possible D gene is TRBD1 (5 bases). Germline values: CDR1 KGHSH, CDR2 LQKENI. CDR3 length equals 14 residues. V lost 3 bases to trimming and J lost 6 bases, with 13 bases between them. The CDR3 DNA follows: TGTGCCAGCTCACCGGGAAGGGGTCCCGATACGCAGTATTTT. Translation gives CASSPGRGPDTQYF.

The chain links TRBV7-9 to TRBJ1-2; 9 bases align to TRBD1. Germline values: CDR1 SEHNR, CDR2 FQNEAQ (reference sequence). The V segment lost 4 bases and the J segment 7 bases; nucleotides outside the gene matches: 4. CDR3 size: 13 residues. The CDR3 nucleotides read TGTGCCAGCAGCTCCGGGACAGGGCTTGGCTACACCTTC. It yields the protein CASSSGTGLGYTF.

The V call is TRBV27, the J call TRBJ2-3; D is undetermined. Germline values: CDR1 MNHEY, CDR2 SMNVEV (reference sequence). The V end lost 3 bases, the J end lost 5 bases, and 9 bases lay between the germline ends. CDR3 length: 13 amino acids. The CDR3 reads CASSFHHEDTQYF. The CDR3 DNA follows: TGTGCCAGCAGTTTCCACCACGAAGATACGCAGTATTTT.

The chain couples TRBV5-1 to TRBJ1-1; D not certain. This CDR3 is built from 14 residues. The germline V gene encodes CDR1 SGHRS and CDR2 YFSETQ. V was pared by 3 bases and J by 0 bases, with 9 bases between. CDR3 residues: CASSWKSMNTEAFF. The CDR3 DNA is TGCGCCAGCAGCTGGAAGTCCATGAACACTGAAGCTTTCTTT. Combining the CDR3 with reference TRBV5-1 and TRBJ1-1 gives the whole variable domain KAGVTQTPRYLIKTRGQQVTLSCSPISGHRSVSWYQQTPGQGLQFLFEYFSETQRNKGNFPGRFSGRQFSNSRSEMNVSTLELGDSALYLCASSWKSMNTEAFFGQGTRLTVV.

This sequence joins TRBV11-2 and TRBJ2-5; 7 bases match TRBD1. CDR3 size: 15 residues. The J segment lost 0 bases and the V segment lost 8 bases, leaving 9 bases of the junction unmatched. Per germline, CDR1 SGHAT and CDR2 FQNNGV. The CDR3 is CASGRQGPYQETQYF. Written as DNA, the CDR3 is TGTGCCAGCGGCCGACAGGGACCGTACCAAGAGACCCAGTACTTC.

This clone came up once. The chain uses TRBV9 and TRBJ2-1; TRBD1 might be the D (6 bases). Trimming took 2 bases from V and 2 from J, leaving 11 bases between them. The CDR3 is made up of 15 amino acids. Germline lookup yields CDR1 SGDLS and CDR2 YYNGEE. The CDR3 region is CASSVTDSPYNEQFF. DNA of the CDR3: TGTGCCAGCAGCGTGACGGACAGTCCCTACAATGAGCAGTTCTTC.

The chain employs TRBV2 and TRBJ2-5; weak D call: TRBD1 (6 bases). The V gene lost 8 bases and the J gene lost 4 bases, with 20 bases spanning the gap. This CDR3 region has 15 residues. CDR1 is SNHLY and CDR2 is FYNNEI in the germline V gene. The DNA of the CDR3 is TGTGCCAGCCGACCGAACAGAGGACAGACAGAGACCCAGTACTTC. It specifies CASRPNRGQTETQYF.

The chain links TRBV29-1 to TRBJ2-6; D is perhaps TRBD1 (6 bases). CDR3 length: 14 residues. CDR1 is SQVTM, CDR2 ANQGSEA, per germline. With 3 bases removed from V and 6 bases from J, the gap between germline ends came to 12 bases. CDR3 sequence: CSVEQGPLANVLTF. The CDR3 nucleotides are TGCAGCGTTGAGCAGGGGCCGTTGGCCAACGTCCTGACTTTC.

V is TRBV4-2 and J is TRBJ2-7; a possible D gene is TRBD1 (7 bases). The CDR3 covers 16 residues. Germline values: CDR1 LGHNA, CDR2 YNFKEQ. Trimming left V 1 base short and J 4 bases short, with 17 bases between. CDR3 protein: CASSQVDPRGAYEQYF. The CDR3 DNA is TGTGCCAGCAGCCAAGTGGACCCCAGGGGGGCTTACGAGCAGTACTTC.

The chain has TRBV19 and TRBJ1-1; the D gene is possibly TRBD1 (6 bases). V gave up 5 bases and J gave up 0 bases, with 13 bases separating them. CDR1 LNHDA and CDR2 SQIVND come from the germline V gene (reference sequence). The CDR3 totals 15 residues. This chain's CDR3 is CASSLGAHMNTEAFF. CDR3 bases: TGTGCCAGTAGTTTGGGGGCCCACATGAACACTGAAGCTTTCTTT.

J is TRBJ2-3 and V is TRBV6-6; D may correspond to TRBD1 or TRBD2 (6 bases each). In germline, CDR1 is MNHNY, CDR2 SVGAGI (reference sequence). This CDR3 contains 12 residues. Between the trimmed V and J ends, which lost 7 bases and 6 bases, there was a span of 11 bases. The CDR3 DNA follows: TGTGCCAGCAACCGAGGGGGGGATACGCAGTATTTT. This gives the protein CASNRGGDTQYF.

This sequence joins TRBV5-4 and TRBJ2-5, with D possibly matching TRBD1 (6 bases). With 4 bases removed from V and 2 bases from J, the gap between germline ends came to 15 bases. Germline V gene sequence: CDR1 SGHNT, CDR2 YYREEE (reference sequence). The CDR3 contains 15 residues. The CDR3 nucleotides are TGTGCCAGCAGCCAATCCCAGGGGCTTCAAGAGACCCAGTACTTC. Its protein is CASSQSQGLQETQYF.